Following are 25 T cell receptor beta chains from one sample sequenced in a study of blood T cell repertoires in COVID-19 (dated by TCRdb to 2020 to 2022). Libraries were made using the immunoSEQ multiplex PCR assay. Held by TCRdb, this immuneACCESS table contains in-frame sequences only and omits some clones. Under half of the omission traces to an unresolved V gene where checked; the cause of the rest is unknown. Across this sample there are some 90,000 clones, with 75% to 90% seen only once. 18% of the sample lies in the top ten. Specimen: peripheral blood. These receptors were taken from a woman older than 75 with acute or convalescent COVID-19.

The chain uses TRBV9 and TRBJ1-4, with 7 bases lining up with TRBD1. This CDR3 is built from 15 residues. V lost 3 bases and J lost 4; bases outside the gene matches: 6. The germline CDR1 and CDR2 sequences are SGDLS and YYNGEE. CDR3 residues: CASSASDRRNEKLFF. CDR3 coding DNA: TGTGCCAGCAGCGCTTCGGACAGGCGTAATGAAAAACTGTTTTTT.

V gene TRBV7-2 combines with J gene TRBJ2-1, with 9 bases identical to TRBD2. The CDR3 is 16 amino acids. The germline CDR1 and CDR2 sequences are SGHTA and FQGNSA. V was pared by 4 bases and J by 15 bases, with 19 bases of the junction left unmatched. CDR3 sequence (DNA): TGTGCCAGCAGCTCTAGCGGGTGGGGACTAGCTATTAGGATGTTCTTC. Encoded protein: CASSSSGWGLAIRMFF.

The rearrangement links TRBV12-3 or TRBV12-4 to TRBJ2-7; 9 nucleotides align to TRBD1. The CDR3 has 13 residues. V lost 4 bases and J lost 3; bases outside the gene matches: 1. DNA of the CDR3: TGTGCCAGCAGTTACAGGGGGCTCTACGAGCAGTACTTC. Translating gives CASSYRGLYEQYF.

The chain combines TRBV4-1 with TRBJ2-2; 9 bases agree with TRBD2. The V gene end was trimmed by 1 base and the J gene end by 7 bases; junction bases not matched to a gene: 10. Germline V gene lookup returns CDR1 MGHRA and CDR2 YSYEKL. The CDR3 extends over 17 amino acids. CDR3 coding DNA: TGCGCCAGCAGCCAAGGTTTAGCGGGGGTTTTTTTCGGGGAGCTGTTTTTT. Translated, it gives CASSQGLAGVFFGELFF.

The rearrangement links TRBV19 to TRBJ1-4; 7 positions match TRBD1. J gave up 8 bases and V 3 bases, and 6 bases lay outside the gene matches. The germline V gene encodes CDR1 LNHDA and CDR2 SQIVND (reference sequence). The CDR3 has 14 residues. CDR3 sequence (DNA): TGTGCCAGTAGTATCGAGGGGGCGAGAGAAAAACTGTTTTTT. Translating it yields CASSIEGAREKLFF.

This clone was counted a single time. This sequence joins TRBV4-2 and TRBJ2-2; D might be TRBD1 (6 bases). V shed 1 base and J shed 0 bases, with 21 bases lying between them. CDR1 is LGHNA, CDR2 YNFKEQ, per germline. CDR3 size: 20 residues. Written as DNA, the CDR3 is TGTGCCAGCAGCCAAGCGAAGACCGGGACACGTTACGCGAACACCGGGGAGCTGTTTTTT. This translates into CASSQAKTGTRYANTGELFF.

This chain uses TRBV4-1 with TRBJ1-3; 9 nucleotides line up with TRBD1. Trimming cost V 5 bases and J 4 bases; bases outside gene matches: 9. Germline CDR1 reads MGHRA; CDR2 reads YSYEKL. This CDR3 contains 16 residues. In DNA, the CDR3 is TGCGCCAGCAGCAAAGGCGGGACAGGGAAAGGAAACACCATATATTTT. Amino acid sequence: CASSKGGTGKGNTIYF.

CDR3 nucleotides: TGTGCCAGCAGTAATGGACTAGCGGGGCCTTACACCAGCACAGATACGCAGTATTTT. Translated: CASSNGLAGPYTSTDTQYF. The J gene is TRBJ2-3, the V gene TRBV6-2 or TRBV6-3, with 12 nucleotides matching TRBD2. CDR1 and CDR2 from the germline V gene are MNHEY and SVGEGT. V trimming: 5 bases; J trimming: 0 bases; junction bases outside the gene matches: 12. This CDR3 region has 19 residues.

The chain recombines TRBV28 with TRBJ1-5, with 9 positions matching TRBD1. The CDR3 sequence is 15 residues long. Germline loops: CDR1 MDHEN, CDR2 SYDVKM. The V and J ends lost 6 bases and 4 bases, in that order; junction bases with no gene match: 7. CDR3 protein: CASRSGQGKNQPQHF. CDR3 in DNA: TGTGCCAGCAGATCGGGACAGGGCAAAAATCAGCCCCAGCATTTT.

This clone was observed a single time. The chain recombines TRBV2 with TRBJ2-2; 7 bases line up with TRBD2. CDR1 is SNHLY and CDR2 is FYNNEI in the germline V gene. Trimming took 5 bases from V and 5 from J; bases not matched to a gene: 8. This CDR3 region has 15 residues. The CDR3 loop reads CASSWTRGGTGELFF. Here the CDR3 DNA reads TGTGCCAGCAGTTGGACTAGGGGAGGGACCGGGGAGCTGTTTTTT.

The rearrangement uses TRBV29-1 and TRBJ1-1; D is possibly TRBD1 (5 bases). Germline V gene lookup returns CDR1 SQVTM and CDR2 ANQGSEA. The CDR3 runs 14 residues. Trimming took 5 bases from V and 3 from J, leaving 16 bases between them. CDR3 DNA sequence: TGCAGCGTTCGGGACGGGGGGGTGGACACTGAAGCTTTCTTT. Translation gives CSVRDGGVDTEAFF.

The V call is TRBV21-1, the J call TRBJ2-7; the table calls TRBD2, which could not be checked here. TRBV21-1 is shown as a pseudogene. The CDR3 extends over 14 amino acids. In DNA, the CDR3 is TGTGCCAGCGGGAGGTCTGCCAAAGGGTACGAGCAGTACTTC. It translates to CASGRSAKGYEQYF.

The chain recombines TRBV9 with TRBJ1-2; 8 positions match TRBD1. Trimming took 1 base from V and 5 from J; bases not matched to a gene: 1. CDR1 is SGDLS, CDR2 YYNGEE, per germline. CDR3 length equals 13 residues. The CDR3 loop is CASSVQGAYGYTF. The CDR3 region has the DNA TGTGCCAGCAGCGTACAGGGGGCTTATGGCTACACCTTC.

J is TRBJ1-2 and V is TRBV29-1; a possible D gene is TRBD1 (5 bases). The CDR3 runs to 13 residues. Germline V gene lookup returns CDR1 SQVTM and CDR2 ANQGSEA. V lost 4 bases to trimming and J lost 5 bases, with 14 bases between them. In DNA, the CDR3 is TGCAGCGTTGGGGCGCAGGACATATATGGCTACACCTTC. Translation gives CSVGAQDIYGYTF. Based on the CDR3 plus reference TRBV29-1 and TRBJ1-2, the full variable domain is SAVISQKPSRDICQRGTSLTIQCQVDSQVTMMFWYRQQPGQSLTLIATANQGSEATYESGFVIDKFPISRPNLTFSTLTVSNMSPEDSSIYLCSVGAQDIYGYTFGSGTRLTVV.

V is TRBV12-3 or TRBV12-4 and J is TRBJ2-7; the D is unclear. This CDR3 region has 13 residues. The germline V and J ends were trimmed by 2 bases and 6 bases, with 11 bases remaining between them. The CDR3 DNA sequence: TGTGCCAGCAGTTTAACCTTGTTGAGCGAGCAGTACTTC. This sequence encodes CASSLTLLSEQYF.

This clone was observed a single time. The DNA for the CDR3 is TGCGCCAGCAGCTTGCAGGGGGGTTTTGAAGCTTTCTTT. Translated: CASSLQGGFEAFF. J is TRBJ1-1 and V is TRBV5-1, with 7 bases fitting TRBD1. Trimming took 1 base from V and 7 from J; bases not matched to a gene: 4. The CDR3 consists of 13 residues. CDR1 and CDR2 from the germline V gene are SGHRS and YFSETQ. The whole variable domain, remainder taken from reference TRBV5-1 and TRBJ1-1, is KAGVTQTPRYLIKTRGQQVTLSCSPISGHRSVSWYQQTPGQGLQFLFEYFSETQRNKGNFPGRFSGRQFSNSRSEMNVSTLELGDSALYLCASSLQGGFEAFFGQGTRLTVV.

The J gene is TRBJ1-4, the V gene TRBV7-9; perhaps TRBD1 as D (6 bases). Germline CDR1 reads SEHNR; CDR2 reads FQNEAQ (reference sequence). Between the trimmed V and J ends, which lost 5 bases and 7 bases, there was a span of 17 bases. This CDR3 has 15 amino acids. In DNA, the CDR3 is TGTGCCAGCAGCCCCACGGGGGGGGCAGGTGAAAAACTGTTTTTT. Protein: CASSPTGGAGEKLFF. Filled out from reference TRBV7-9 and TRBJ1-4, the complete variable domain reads DTGVSQNPRHKITKRGQNVTFRCDPISEHNRLYWYRQTLGQGPEFLTYFQNEAQLEKSRLLSDRFSAERPKGSFSTLEIQRTEQGDSAMYLCASSPTGGAGEKLFFGSGTQLSVL.

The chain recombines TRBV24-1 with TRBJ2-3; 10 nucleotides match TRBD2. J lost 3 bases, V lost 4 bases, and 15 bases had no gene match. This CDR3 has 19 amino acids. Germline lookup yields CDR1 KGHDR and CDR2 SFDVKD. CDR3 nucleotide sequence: TGTGCCACCAGTGACCGACGGGGTAGCGGGGGGCCGAGGACAGATACGCAGTATTTT. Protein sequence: CATSDRRGSGGPRTDTQYF.

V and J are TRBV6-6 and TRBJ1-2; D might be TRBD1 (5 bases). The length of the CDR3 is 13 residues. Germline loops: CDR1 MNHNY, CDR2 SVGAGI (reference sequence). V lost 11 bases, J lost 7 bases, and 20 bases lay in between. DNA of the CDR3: TGTGCCTCAAACCAGGGAAATATAGGTGGCTACACCTTC. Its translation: CASNQGNIGGYTF.

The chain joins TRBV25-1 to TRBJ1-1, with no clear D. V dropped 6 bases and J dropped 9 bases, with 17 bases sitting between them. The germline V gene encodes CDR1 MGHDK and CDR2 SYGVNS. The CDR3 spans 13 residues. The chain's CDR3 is CASSVGWGGKAFF. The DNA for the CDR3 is TGTGCCAGCAGCGTCGGATGGGGAGGAAAAGCTTTCTTT.

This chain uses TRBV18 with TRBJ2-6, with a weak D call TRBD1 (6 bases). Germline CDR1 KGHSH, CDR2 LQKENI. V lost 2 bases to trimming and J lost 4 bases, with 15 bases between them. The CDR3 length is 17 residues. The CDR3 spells CASSPSQGTFGANVLTF. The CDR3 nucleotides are TGTGCCAGCTCACCATCTCAGGGGACCTTCGGGGCCAACGTCCTGACTTTC.

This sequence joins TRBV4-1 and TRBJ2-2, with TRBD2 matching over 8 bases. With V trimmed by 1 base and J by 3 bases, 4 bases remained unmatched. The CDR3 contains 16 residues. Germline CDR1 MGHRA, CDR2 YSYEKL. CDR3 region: CASSQVAGGHTGELFF. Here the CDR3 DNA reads TGCGCCAGCAGCCAAGTTGCGGGGGGACACACCGGGGAGCTGTTTTTT.

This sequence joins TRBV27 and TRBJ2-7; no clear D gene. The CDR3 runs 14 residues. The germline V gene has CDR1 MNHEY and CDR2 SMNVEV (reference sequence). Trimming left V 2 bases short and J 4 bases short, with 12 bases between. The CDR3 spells CASSLAQESYEQYF. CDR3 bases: TGTGCCAGCAGTTTAGCTCAGGAAAGTTACGAGCAGTACTTC.

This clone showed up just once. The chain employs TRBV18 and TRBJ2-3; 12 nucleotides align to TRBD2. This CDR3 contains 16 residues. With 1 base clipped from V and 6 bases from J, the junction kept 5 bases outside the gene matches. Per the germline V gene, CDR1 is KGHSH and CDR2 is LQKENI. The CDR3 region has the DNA TGTGCCAGCTCACCACTGACTAGCGGGGGAACGGATACGCAGTATTTT. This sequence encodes CASSPLTSGGTDTQYF. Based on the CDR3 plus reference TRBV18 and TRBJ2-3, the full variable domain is NAGVMQNPRHLVRRRGQEARLRCSPMKGHSHVYWYRQLPEEGLKFMVYLQKENIIDESGMPKERFSAEFPKEGPSILRIQQVVRGDSAAYFCASSPLTSGGTDTQYFGPGTRLTVL.

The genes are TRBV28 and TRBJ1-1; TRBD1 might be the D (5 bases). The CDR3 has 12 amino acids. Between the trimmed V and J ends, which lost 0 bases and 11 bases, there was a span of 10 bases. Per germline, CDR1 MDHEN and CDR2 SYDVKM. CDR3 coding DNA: TGTGCCAGCAGTTTATGGGAGGGGAAGGCTTTCTTT. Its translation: CASSLWEGKAFF.